These T cell receptor beta chains were read from a single sample in a study of coeliac disease. Only in-frame clones appear in the TCRdb table, and some are missing; sequencing was by immunoSEQ multiplex PCR. Of about 1,100 clones detected, roughly 54% appear once; the ten largest clones hold around 45%. The sequencing sample was made of intraepithelial lymphocytes from the gut. Receptors originate from a woman in her twenties or thirties without celiac disease. CDR3s include the opening cysteine and the closing phenylalanine or tryptophan. D genes are given only for firm matches. The size entry is marked missing in some rows and otherwise reads once, few, many or a size class.

abundance,len,v_gene,d_gene,j_gene,CDR3nt,CDR3aa
.,17,TRBV28,TRBD2,TRBJ2-5,TGTGCCAGCAGTCTCCCGACTAGCGGGGGGGATATAGAGACCCAGTACTTC,CASSLPTSGGDIETQYF
.,14,TRBV25-1,.,TRBJ2-6,TGTGCCAGCAGTGGGGCATCTGGGGCCAACGTCCTGACTTTC,CASSGASGANVLTF
.,14,TRBV5-1,.,TRBJ1-1,TGCGCCAGCAGCTCTCAACCGGGGAACACTGAAGCTTTCTTT,CASSSQPGNTEAFF
.,11,TRBV20-1,TRBD1,TRBJ1-6,TGCAGTGCTAGAGGGACAGGAGTCCCCCACTTT,CSARGTGVPHF
once,17,TRBV21-1,.,TRBJ2-1,TGTGCCAGCAGCATAATATTAGCTACACCATCCGACAATGAGCAGTTCTTC,CASSIILATPSDNEQFF
.,17,TRBV30,.,TRBJ2-3,TGTGCCTGGAGGTACATGGGCCCCCGATCCCCCACAGATACGCAGTATTTT,CAWRYMGPRSPTDTQYF
.,13,TRBV5-1,.,TRBJ1-4,TGCGCCAGCAGCGTGTGGGGGGGCGAAAAACTGTTTTTT,CASSVWGGEKLFF
.,14,TRBV7-2,TRBD1,TRBJ1-1,TGTGCCAGCAGCTACCGGACAGGGCGGACTGAAGCTTTCTTT,CASSYRTGRTEAFF
.,15,TRBV28,TRBD1,TRBJ1-1,TGTGCCACCGTGACAGGGGGCGGGATGAACACTGAAGCTTTCTTT,CATVTGGGMNTEAFF
.,18,TRBV5-1,.,TRBJ2-5,TGCGCCAGCAGCTTGCCTCCCGATTCCCGCAGGAAGCAAGAGACCCAGTACTTC,CASSLPPDSRRKQETQYF
.,14,TRBV7-8,.,TRBJ2-7,TGTGCCAGCAGCTTTTCCGGGGGGCTAAACGAGCAGTACTTC,CASSFSGGLNEQYF
.,18,TRBV4-1,.,TRBJ2-3,TGCGCCAGCAGCCAAGCACTTTGGTGGGCGAGAAGCACAGATACGCAGTATTTT,CASSQALWWARSTDTQYF
.,14,TRBV7-2,TRBD2,TRBJ2-7,TGTGCCAGCAGCCAGGGACTAGCGGGATACGAGCAGTACTTC,CASSQGLAGYEQYF
.,14,TRBV2,.,TRBJ1-5,TGTGCCAGCAGTGTCAGGGCGGGCAATCAGCCCCAGCATTTT,CASSVRAGNQPQHF
.,16,TRBV6-5,.,TRBJ2-5,TGTGCCAGCAGTTACTCCTGGACAGCGAATCAAGAGACCCAGTACTTC,CASSYSWTANQETQYF
once,15,TRBV4-1,.,TRBJ2-1,TGCGCCAGCAGCCAAGATTACGGTACAGATTGGGAGCAGTTCTTC,CASSQDYGTDWEQFF
few,18,TRBV5-1,.,TRBJ2-5,TGCGCCAGCAGCTTGGCCTCCCGATTCCGCAGGAAGCAAGAGACCCAGTACTTC,CASSLASRFRRKQETQYF
.,15,TRBV5-1,TRBD1,TRBJ2-3,TGCGCCAGCAGACCGGACAGGGGGAACACAGATACGCAGTATTTT,CASRPDRGNTDTQYF
.,17,TRBV5-1,.,TRBJ1-4,TGCGCCAGCAGCTTGGGTGGGGGCCTCTCCATGAATGAAAAACTGTTTTTT,CASSLGGGLSMNEKLFF
medium-sized,18,TRBV27,TRBD2,TRBJ2-1,TGTGCCAGCAGTTTGCGGCTAGCGGGGACACTCTCCTACAATGAGCAGTTCTTC,CASSLRLAGTLSYNEQFF
many,15,TRBV13,.,TRBJ2-1,TGTGCCTTCCAATGGGGCGCTGGCTCCTACAATGAGCAGTTCTTC,CAFQWGAGSYNEQFF
.,13,TRBV2,.,TRBJ2-7,TGTGCCAGAACAACCGAAAGGGGCGACGAGCAGTACTTC,CARTTERGDEQYF
few,15,TRBV30,.,TRBJ2-6,TGTGCCTGGAGTGTTGGGGGGTCTGGGGCCAACGTCCTGACTTTC,CAWSVGGSGANVLTF
.,15,TRBV28,.,TRBJ2-2,TGTGCCAGCAGTTTTTCTAACAGGGGACTCGGGGAGCTGTTTTTT,CASSFSNRGLGELFF